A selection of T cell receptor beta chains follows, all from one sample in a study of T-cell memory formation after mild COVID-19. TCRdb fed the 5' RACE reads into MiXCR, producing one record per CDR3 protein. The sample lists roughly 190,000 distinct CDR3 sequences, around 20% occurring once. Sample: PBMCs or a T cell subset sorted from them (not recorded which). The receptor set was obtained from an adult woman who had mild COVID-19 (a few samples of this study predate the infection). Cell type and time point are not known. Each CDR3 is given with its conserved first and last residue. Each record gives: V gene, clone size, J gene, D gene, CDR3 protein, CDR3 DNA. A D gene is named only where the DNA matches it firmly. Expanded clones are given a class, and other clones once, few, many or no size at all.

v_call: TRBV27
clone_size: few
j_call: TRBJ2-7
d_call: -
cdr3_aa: CASRRTVLVDEQYF
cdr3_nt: TGTGCCAGCAGACGAACAGTGCTTGTTGACGAGCAGTACTTC

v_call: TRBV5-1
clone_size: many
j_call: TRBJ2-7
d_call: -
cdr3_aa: CASSQNSYEQYF
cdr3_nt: TGCGCCAGCAGCCAGAACAGCTACGAGCAGTACTTC

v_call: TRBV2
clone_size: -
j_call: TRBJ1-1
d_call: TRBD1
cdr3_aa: CASRARTGGDTEAFF
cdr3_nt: TGTGCCAGCAGAGCCCGGACAGGGGGGGACACTGAAGCTTTCTTT

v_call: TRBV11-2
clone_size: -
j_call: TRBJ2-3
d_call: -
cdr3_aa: CASSLVTAGTDTQYF
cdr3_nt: TGTGCCAGCAGCTTAGTGACTGCGGGCACAGATACGCAGTATTTT

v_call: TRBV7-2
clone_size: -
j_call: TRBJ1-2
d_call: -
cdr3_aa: CASSSRYRDPGGYTF
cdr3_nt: TGTGCCAGCAGCTCCAGATACAGGGACCCGGGAGGCTACACCTTC

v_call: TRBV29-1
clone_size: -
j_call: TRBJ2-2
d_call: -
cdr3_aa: CSVRDSYTGELFF
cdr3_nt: TGCAGCGTCCGCGACAGTTACACCGGGGAGCTGTTTTTT

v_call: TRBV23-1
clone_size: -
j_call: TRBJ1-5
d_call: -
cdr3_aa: CASSHPYQPQHF
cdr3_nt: TGCGCCAGCAGTCATCCTTATCAGCCCCAGCATTTT

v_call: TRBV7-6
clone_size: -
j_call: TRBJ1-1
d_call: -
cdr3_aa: CASSLNTDTEAFF
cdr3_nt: TGTGCCAGCAGCCTAAACACAGACACTGAAGCTTTCTTT

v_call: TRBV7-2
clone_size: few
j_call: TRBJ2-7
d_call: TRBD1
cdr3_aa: CASSSKGQSGYEQYF
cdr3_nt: TGTGCCAGCAGCTCAAAGGGACAGTCTGGCTACGAGCAGTACTTC

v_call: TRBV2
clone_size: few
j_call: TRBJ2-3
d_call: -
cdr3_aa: CASSVARTTPSTDTQYF
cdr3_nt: TGTGCCAGCAGTGTGGCAAGGACGACTCCTAGCACAGATACGCAGTATTTT

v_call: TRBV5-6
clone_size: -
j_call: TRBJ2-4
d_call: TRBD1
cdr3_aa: CASRRTGSVNIQYF
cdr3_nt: TGTGCCAGCAGACGGACAGGGTCGGTAAACATTCAGTACTTC

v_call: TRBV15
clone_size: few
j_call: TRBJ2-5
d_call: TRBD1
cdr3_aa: CATSRLTGGQETQYF
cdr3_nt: TGTGCCACCAGCAGGCTCACAGGGGGCCAAGAGACCCAGTACTTC

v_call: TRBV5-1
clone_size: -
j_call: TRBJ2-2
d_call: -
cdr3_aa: CASSLRSTGELFF
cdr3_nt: TGCGCCAGCAGCTTGAGATCCACCGGGGAGCTGTTTTTT

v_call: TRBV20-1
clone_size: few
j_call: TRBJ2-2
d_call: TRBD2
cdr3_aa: CSARSGGSTGELFF
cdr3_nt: TGCAGTGCCCGTAGCGGGGGGAGCACCGGGGAGCTGTTTTTT

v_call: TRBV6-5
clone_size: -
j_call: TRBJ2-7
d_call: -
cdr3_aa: CASHSRGPYEQYF
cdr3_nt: TGTGCCAGCCACTCTCGGGGACCCTACGAGCAGTACTTC

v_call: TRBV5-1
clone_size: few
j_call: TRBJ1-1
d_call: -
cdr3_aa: CASSLGRYEAFF
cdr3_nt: TGCGCCAGCAGCTTGGGACGGTACGAAGCTTTCTTT

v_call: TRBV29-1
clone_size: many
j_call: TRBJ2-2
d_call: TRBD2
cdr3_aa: CSAKLAGGNTGELFF
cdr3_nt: TGCAGCGCCAAACTAGCGGGAGGGAACACCGGGGAGCTGTTTTTT

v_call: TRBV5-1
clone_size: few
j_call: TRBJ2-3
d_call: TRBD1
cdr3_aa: CASSWSGQGSTDTQYF
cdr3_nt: TGCGCCAGCAGCTGGTCCGGACAGGGTAGCACAGATACGCAGTATTTT

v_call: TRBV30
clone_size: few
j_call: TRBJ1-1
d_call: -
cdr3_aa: CAWTKPPGVGDTEAFF
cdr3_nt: TGTGCCTGGACCAAACCCCCCGGGGTGGGGGACACTGAAGCTTTCTTT

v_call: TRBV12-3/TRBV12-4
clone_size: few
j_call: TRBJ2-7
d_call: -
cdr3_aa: CASSPGAPSYEQYF
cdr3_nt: TGTGCCAGCAGCCCCGGGGCCCCCTCCTACGAGCAGTACTTC

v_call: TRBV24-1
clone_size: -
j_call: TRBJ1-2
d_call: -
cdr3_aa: CATSDATGGSYGYTF
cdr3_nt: TGTGCCACCAGTGATGCGACAGGTGGAAGCTATGGCTACACCTTC

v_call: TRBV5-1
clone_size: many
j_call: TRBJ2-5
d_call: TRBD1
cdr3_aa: CASSPGQGAVETQYF
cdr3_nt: TGCGCCAGCAGCCCCGGACAGGGGGCGGTGGAGACCCAGTACTTC

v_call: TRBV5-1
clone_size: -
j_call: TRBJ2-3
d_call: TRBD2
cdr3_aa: CASSPDVGLAGGTDTQYF
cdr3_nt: TGCGCCAGCAGCCCGGATGTCGGGTTGGCGGGGGGCACAGATACGCAGTATTTT

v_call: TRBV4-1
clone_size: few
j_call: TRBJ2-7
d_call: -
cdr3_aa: CASSHEPGAEYF
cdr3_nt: TGCGCCAGCAGCCACGAGCCAGGGGCCGAGTACTTC

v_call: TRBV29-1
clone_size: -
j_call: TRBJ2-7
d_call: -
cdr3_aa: CSVRTVFYEQYF
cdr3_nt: TGCAGCGTTCGAACAGTCTTCTACGAGCAGTACTTC

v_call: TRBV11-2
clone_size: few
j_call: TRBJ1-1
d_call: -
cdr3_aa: CASSLVGGTNTEAFF
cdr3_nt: TGTGCCAGCAGCTTAGTTGGGGGTACGAACACTGAAGCTTTCTTT

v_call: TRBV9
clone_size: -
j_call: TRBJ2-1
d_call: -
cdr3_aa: CASSATLGRTSYNEQFF
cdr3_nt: TGTGCCAGCAGCGCCACACTCGGCCGAACCTCCTACAATGAGCAGTTCTTC

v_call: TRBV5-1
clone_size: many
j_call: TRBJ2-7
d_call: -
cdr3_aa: CASSLVSAGPYEQYF
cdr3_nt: TGCGCCAGCAGCTTGGTATCGGCAGGGCCCTACGAGCAGTACTTC

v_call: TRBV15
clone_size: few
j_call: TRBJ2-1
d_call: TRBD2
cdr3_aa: CATSRGLAGARDEQFF
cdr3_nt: TGTGCCACCAGCAGAGGACTAGCGGGGGCGCGGGATGAGCAGTTCTTC

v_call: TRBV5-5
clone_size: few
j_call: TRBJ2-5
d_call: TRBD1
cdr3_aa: CASSLGDRGGETQYF
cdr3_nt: TGTGCCAGCAGCTTGGGGGACAGGGGGGGCGAGACCCAGTACTTC

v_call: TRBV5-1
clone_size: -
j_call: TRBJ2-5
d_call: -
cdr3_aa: CASSSQGEETQYF
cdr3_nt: TGCGCCAGCAGCTCCCAGGGAGAAGAGACCCAGTACTTC

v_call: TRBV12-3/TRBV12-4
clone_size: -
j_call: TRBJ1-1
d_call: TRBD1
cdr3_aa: CASRDRVNTEAFF
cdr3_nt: TGTGCCAGCAGGGACAGGGTTAACACTGAAGCTTTCTTT

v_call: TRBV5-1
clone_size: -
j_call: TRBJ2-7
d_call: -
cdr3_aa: CASRGLDGYEQYF
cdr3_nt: TGCGCCAGCAGGGGGTTAGACGGCTACGAGCAGTACTTC

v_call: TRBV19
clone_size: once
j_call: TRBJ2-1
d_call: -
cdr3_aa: CASSISGRGVRNEQFF
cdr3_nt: TGTGCCAGTAGTATTTCGGGCAGGGGGGTACGAAATGAGCAGTTCTTC

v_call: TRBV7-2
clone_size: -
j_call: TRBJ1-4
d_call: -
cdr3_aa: CASSAGTNEKLFF
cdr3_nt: TGTGCCAGCAGCGCAGGGACGAATGAAAAACTGTTTTTT

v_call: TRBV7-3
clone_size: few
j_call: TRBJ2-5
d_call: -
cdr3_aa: CASSLEQGETQYF
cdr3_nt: TGTGCCAGCAGCTTAGAACAGGGAGAGACCCAGTACTTC

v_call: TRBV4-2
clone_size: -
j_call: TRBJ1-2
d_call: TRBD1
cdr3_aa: CASSRRTGAGYGYTF
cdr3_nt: TGTGCCAGCAGCAGAAGGACAGGGGCAGGCTATGGCTACACCTTC

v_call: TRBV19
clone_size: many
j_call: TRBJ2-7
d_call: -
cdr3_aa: CASSIDRGKSYEQYF
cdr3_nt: TGTGCCAGTAGTATAGATCGCGGGAAGTCCTACGAGCAGTACTTC

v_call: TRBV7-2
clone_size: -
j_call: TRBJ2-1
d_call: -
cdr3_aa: CASSLATLAEQFF
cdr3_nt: TGTGCCAGCAGCTTAGCTACTCTAGCAGAGCAGTTCTTC

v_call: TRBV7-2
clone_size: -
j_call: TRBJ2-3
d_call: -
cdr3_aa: CASSLDTQPTDTQYF
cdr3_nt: TGTGCCAGCAGCTTAGATACACAGCCCACAGATACGCAGTATTTT

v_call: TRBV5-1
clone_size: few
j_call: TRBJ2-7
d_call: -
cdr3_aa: CASSLALAGASYEQYF
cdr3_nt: TGCGCCAGCAGCTTGGCCCTGGCAGGGGCCTCCTACGAGCAGTACTTC

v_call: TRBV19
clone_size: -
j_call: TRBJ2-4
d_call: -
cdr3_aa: CASSMYSGRNIQYF
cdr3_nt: TGTGCCAGTAGTATGTATTCGGGCAGAAACATTCAGTACTTC

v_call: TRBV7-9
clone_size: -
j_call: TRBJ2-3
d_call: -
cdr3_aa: CASGASTDTQYF
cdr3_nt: TGTGCCAGCGGGGCGAGCACAGATACGCAGTATTTT

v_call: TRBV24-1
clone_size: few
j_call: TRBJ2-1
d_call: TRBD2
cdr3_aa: CATSDSLAGGSYNEQFF
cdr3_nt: TGTGCCACCAGTGATTCCCTAGCGGGAGGGTCCTACAATGAGCAGTTCTTC

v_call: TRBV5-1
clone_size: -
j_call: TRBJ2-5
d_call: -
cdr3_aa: CASSSSSGTRVQETQYF
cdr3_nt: TGCGCCAGCAGCTCCTCCTCCGGGACAAGGGTCCAAGAGACCCAGTACTTC

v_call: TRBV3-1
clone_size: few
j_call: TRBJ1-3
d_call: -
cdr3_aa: CASSQDWGNAGNTIYF
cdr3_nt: TGTGCCAGCAGCCAAGATTGGGGGAACGCTGGAAACACCATATATTTT

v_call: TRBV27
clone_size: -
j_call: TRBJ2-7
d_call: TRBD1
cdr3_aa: CASSFKGAYEQYF
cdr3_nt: TGTGCCAGCAGTTTCAAGGGGGCTTACGAGCAGTACTTC

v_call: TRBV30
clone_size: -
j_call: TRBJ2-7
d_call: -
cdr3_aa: CAWSRGEAYEQYF
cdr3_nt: TGTGCCTGGAGTCGGGGCGAGGCCTACGAGCAGTACTTC

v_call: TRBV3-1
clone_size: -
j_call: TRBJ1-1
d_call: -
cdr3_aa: CASSPSLQYTVAFF
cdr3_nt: TGTGCCAGCAGCCCCTCATTACAGTACACTGTGGCTTTCTTT

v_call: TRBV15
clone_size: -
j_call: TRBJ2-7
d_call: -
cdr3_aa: CATSETGGRYEQYF
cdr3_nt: TGTGCCACCAGCGAAACAGGAGGTCGCTACGAGCAGTACTTC

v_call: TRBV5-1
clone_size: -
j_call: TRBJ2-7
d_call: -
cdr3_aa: CASSWDGTSSYEQYF
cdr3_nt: TGCGCCAGCAGCTGGGACGGAACCAGCTCCTACGAGCAGTACTTC

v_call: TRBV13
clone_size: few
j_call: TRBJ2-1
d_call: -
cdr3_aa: CASSAGRGPTLQQEQFF
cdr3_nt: TGTGCCAGCAGCGCGGGCCGGGGCCCCACCTTACAACAGGAGCAGTTCTTC

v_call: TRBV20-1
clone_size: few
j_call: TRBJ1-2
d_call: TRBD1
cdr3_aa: CSAKRQGHNYGYTF
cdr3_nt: TGCAGTGCTAAAAGACAGGGACACAACTATGGCTACACCTTC

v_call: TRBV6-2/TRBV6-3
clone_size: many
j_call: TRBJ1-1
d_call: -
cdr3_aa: CASSYLQNTEAFF
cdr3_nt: TGTGCCAGCAGTTACTTGCAGAACACTGAAGCTTTCTTT

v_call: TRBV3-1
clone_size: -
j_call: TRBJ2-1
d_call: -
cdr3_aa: CASRGKIYNEQFF
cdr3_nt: TGTGCCAGCCGGGGTAAGATTTACAATGAGCAGTTCTTC